The next 32 T cell receptor beta chains were all read from a single sample in a study of T cell responses to AZD1222 COVID-19 vaccine. Produced via immunoSEQ multiplex PCR; TCRdb's table is partial and in-frame only. The ten most abundant clones cover 2% to 2.5% of a sample with under 150,000 clones. What was sequenced was peripheral blood. The source of these receptors is an adult in good health.

The chain recombines TRBV4-1 with TRBJ1-4, with 8 bases lining up with TRBD1. The CDR3 extends over 16 amino acids. V dropped 7 bases and J dropped 3; count of bases not matched to a gene: 10. Germline CDR1 reads MGHRA; CDR2 reads YSYEKL. The CDR3: CASTGGQGASNEKLFF. CDR3 coding DNA: TGCGCCAGCACGGGGGGGCAGGGGGCGTCTAATGAAAAACTGTTTTTT.

This chain uses TRBV6-5 with TRBJ1-4; no reliable D call. V was trimmed by 2 bases and J by 0 bases, leaving 10 bases between them. This CDR3 is 16 amino acids long. Per germline, CDR1 MNHEY and CDR2 SVGAGI. The CDR3 spells CASSYRGQATNEKLFF. The CDR3 DNA is TGTGCCAGCAGTTACAGAGGGCAAGCAACTAATGAAAAACTGTTTTTT.

The V gene is TRBV7-9, the J gene TRBJ1-2; tentatively, D is TRBD1 (5 bases). Trimming shortened V by 9 bases and J by 0 bases, and 11 bases separated the two germline ends. Germline CDR1 and CDR2: SEHNR and FQNEAQ (reference sequence). The CDR3 has 13 amino acids. In DNA, the CDR3 is TGTGCCAGTGGGGCAAAAGCTAACTATGGCTACACCTTC. Its protein is CASGAKANYGYTF.

This chain joins TRBV19 and TRBJ2-2, with 10 bases matching TRBD1. V lost 1 base to trimming and J lost 5 bases; unmatched junction nucleotides: 1. Germline V CDR1 and CDR2: LNHDA, SQIVND (reference sequence). This CDR3 is built from 15 residues. The CDR3 nucleotides are TGTGCCAGTAGTATAGGGACAGGGGGAACCGGGGAGCTGTTTTTT. Translating it yields CASSIGTGGTGELFF.

DNA for the CDR3: TGTGCCAGCAGCTTAGCGGCTGGGGGGACGGGGGAAGAGACCCAGTACTTC. Translated, it gives CASSLAAGGTGEETQYF. The chain combines TRBV7-2 with TRBJ2-5; D is perhaps TRBD2 (6 bases). The V end lost 0 bases, the J end lost 3 bases, and 17 bases lay between the germline ends. This CDR3 contains 17 residues. Looked up from germline, CDR1 is SGHTA and CDR2 is FQGNSA.

V usage is TRBV24-1 and J usage is TRBJ2-7, with D possibly TRBD2 on 5 matching bases. CDR3 size: 16 residues. CDR1 KGHDR and CDR2 SFDVKD come from the germline V gene. The V gene lost 4 bases and the J gene lost 5 bases, with 20 bases spanning the gap. CDR3 nucleotide sequence: TGTGCCACCAGTGACCTAAGAAGCTCCCGGAGGAACGAGCAGTACTTC. It specifies CATSDLRSSRRNEQYF.

The chain joins TRBV7-8 to TRBJ2-1; TRBD2 aligns across 10 bases. Germline V lookup: CDR1 SGHVS, CDR2 FQNEAQ. The ends lost 6 bases at V and 7 bases at J; junction bases unmatched: 6. This CDR3 has 14 amino acids. CDR3 residues: CASRIAGGHNEQFF. The DNA of the CDR3 is TGTGCCAGCAGGATAGCGGGGGGACATAATGAGCAGTTCTTC. Combining the CDR3 with reference TRBV7-8 and TRBJ2-1 gives the whole variable domain GAGVSQSPRYKVAKRGQDVALRCDPISGHVSLFWYQQALGQGPEFLTYFQNEAQLDKSGLPSDRFFAERPEGSVSTLKIQRTQQEDSAVYLCASRIAGGHNEQFFGPGTRLTVL.

The rearrangement uses TRBV3-1 (or the pseudogene TRBV3-2) and TRBJ2-7; 9 positions match TRBD2. This CDR3 spans 16 amino acids. The J segment lost 4 bases and the V segment lost 4 bases, leaving 11 bases of the junction unmatched. Germline V CDR1 and CDR2: LGHDT, YNNKEL (reference sequence). The CDR3 sequence is CASSPHPSGKAYEQYF. The CDR3 bases are TGTGCCAGCAGCCCGCATCCTAGCGGGAAGGCTTACGAGCAGTACTTC.

The rearrangement joins TRBV5-4 to TRBJ1-2; 9 nucleotides agree with TRBD1. The CDR3 length is 15 residues. V was clipped by 3 bases and J by 8 bases; unmatched bases: 11. CDR1 is SGHNT and CDR2 is YYREEE in the germline V gene (reference sequence). CDR3 protein: CASSSGLDRGWGYTF. CDR3 nucleotides: TGTGCCAGCAGCTCAGGGCTGGACAGGGGTTGGGGCTACACCTTC. Full variable domain (remainder filled in from reference TRBV5-4 and TRBJ1-2): ETGVTQSPTHLIKTRGQQVTLRCSSQSGHNTVSWYQQALGQGPQFIFQYYREEENGRGNFPPRFSGLQFPNYSSELNVNALELDDSALYLCASSSGLDRGWGYTFGSGTRLTVV.

CDR3 loop: CASSKGSNYGYTF. CDR3 nucleotide sequence: TGTGCCAGCAGTAAGGGGTCCAACTATGGCTACACCTTC. This rearrangement joins TRBV28 to TRBJ1-2; perhaps TRBD1 as D (5 bases). Between the trimmed V and J ends, which lost 5 bases and 2 bases, there was a span of 9 bases. Germline V lookup: CDR1 MDHEN, CDR2 SYDVKM. CDR3 length equals 13 residues.

V usage is TRBV19 and J usage is TRBJ1-5; D not resolved. V was trimmed by 6 bases and J by 0 bases, leaving 6 bases between them. Germline CDR1 reads LNHDA; CDR2 reads SQIVND (reference sequence). CDR3 length: 13 amino acids. The CDR3 nucleotides are TGTGCCAGTAGCCAGTATAGCAATCAGCCCCAGCATTTT. This gives the protein CASSQYSNQPQHF.

The chain combines TRBV30 with TRBJ1-3, with a possible D match to TRBD1 (5 bases). Per germline, CDR1 GTSNPN and CDR2 SVGIG (reference sequence). CDR3 length equals 16 residues. Trimming removed 2 bases at V and 0 bases at J, with 14 bases between. CDR3 loop: CAWSMGRTSSGNTIYF. In nucleotides, the CDR3 is TGTGCCTGGAGTATGGGGCGTACATCCTCTGGAAACACCATATATTTT. The full variable domain, in which reference TRBV30 and TRBJ1-3 provide the parts outside the CDR3, is SQTIHQWPATLVQPVGSPLSLECTVEGTSNPNLYWYRQAAGRGLQLLFYSVGIGQISSEVPQNLSASRPQDRQFILSSKKLLLSDSGFYLCAWSMGRTSSGNTIYFGEGSWLTVV.

The CDR3 DNA is TGTGCCAGCAGCTTAGCGTACTGGGGCCAAGAGACCCAGTACTTC. It is translated as CASSLAYWGQETQYF. This rearrangement joins TRBV11-2 to TRBJ2-5; no clear D. The CDR3 covers 15 residues. V was pared by 1 base and J by 1 base, with 10 bases between. Germline V gives CDR1 SGHAT, CDR2 FQNNGV.

The chain has TRBV19 and TRBJ1-5; 7 bases match TRBD1. There are 14 residues in the CDR3. The trim removed 6 bases at V and 7 bases at J, leaving 9 bases unmatched. Germline values: CDR1 LNHDA, CDR2 SQIVND (reference sequence). CDR3 in amino acids: CASSQTGDAQPQHF. The CDR3 DNA sequence: TGTGCCAGTAGCCAAACAGGGGATGCACAGCCCCAGCATTTT.

The gene calls are TRBV5-6 and TRBJ2-3, with 8 bases aligning to TRBD1. This CDR3 has 17 amino acids. The V gene end was trimmed by 4 bases and the J gene end by 2 bases; junction bases not matched to a gene: 12. Germline V gene data show CDR1 as SGHDT and CDR2 as YYEEEE. CDR3 nucleotides: TGTGCCAGCAGCGGCATAACAGGGGGTATTGTCACAGATACGCAGTATTTT. The encoded protein is CASSGITGGIVTDTQYF.

The V and J genes are TRBV4-2 and TRBJ1-1; D might be TRBD1 (6 bases). The CDR3 length is 15 residues. Germline loops: CDR1 LGHNA, CDR2 YNFKEQ. The germline V and J ends were trimmed by 1 base and 3 bases, with 12 bases remaining between them. CDR3 in DNA: TGTGCCAGCAGCCAAGGTAATCAGGGGTACACTGAAGCTTTCTTT. Translation: CASSQGNQGYTEAFF.

The chain joins TRBV3-1 (or the pseudogene TRBV3-2) to TRBJ2-1; either TRBD1 or TRBD2 may supply D (5 bases each). The germline gives CDR1 LGHDT, CDR2 YNNKEL (reference sequence). V dropped 4 bases and J dropped 5 bases, with 15 bases sitting between them. This CDR3 has 15 residues. Written as DNA, the CDR3 is TGTGCCAGCAGCCCCCCGGGGCCGGGCCACAATGAGCAGTTCTTC. Its translation is CASSPPGPGHNEQFF.

This chain uses TRBV15 with TRBJ2-2; D not resolved. CDR3 length equals 15 residues. V was clipped by 0 bases and J by 3 bases, with 8 bases between them. Germline V gene data show CDR1 as LNHNV and CDR2 as YYDKDF (reference sequence). Here the CDR3 DNA reads TGTGCCACCAGCAGAGATAAACGGTACACCGGGGAGCTGTTTTTT. It yields the protein CATSRDKRYTGELFF.

In regard to this clone: Other DNA sequences in this specimen translate into the identical CDR3. The chain uses TRBV6-5 and TRBJ1-1; TRBD1 matches at 9 bases. The CDR3 extends over 13 amino acids. The V gene end was trimmed by 5 bases and the J gene end by 5 bases; junction bases not matched to a gene: 3. In germline, CDR1 is MNHEY, CDR2 SVGAGI. The CDR3 reads CASSLTGGTEAFF. The CDR3 region has the DNA TGTGCCAGCAGTCTGACAGGGGGGACTGAAGCTTTCTTT.

This chain connects TRBV7-8 to TRBJ1-2; the match to TRBD1 covers 7 bases. The CDR3 has 17 residues. With 0 bases clipped from V and 1 base from J, the junction kept 8 bases outside the gene matches. Looked up from germline, CDR1 is SGHVS and CDR2 is FQNEAQ. The CDR3 DNA sequence: TGTGCCAGCAGCTTAGCCGCGCTAGGGGGCGGTAACTATGGCTACACCTTC. Its translation is CASSLAALGGGNYGYTF.

V gene TRBV27 combines with J gene TRBJ1-1; D possibly corresponds to TRBD1 (6 bases). From germline, CDR1 is MNHEY and CDR2 SMNVEV (reference sequence). There are 15 residues in the CDR3. Trimming removed 5 bases from V and 0 bases from J, with 13 bases in between. DNA of the CDR3: TGTGCCAGCAGTAGACTTACAGGGTTGAACACTGAAGCTTTCTTT. Amino acid sequence: CASSRLTGLNTEAFF.

This chain connects TRBV6-1 to TRBJ1-2; 7 bases align to TRBD1. Germline V CDR1 and CDR2: MNHNS, SASEGT. This CDR3 has 18 residues. The J segment lost 5 bases and the V segment lost 3 bases, leaving 18 bases of the junction unmatched. CDR3 amino acids: CASSDTGAGGPHPYGYTF. DNA for the CDR3: TGTGCCAGCAGTGACACTGGGGCAGGGGGACCCCACCCATATGGCTACACCTTC.

Here the CDR3 DNA reads TGTGCCAGCAGCTCAGAACTAGCGGGGGGGCGGAGCGCAGATACGCAGTATTTT. Its protein product is CASSSELAGGRSADTQYF. This chain connects TRBV3-1 (or the pseudogene TRBV3-2) to TRBJ2-3; 13 bases are shared with TRBD2. This CDR3 is built from 18 residues. Germline lookup yields CDR1 LGHDT and CDR2 YNNKEL (reference sequence). V gave up 5 bases and J gave up 4 bases; unmatched junction bases: 12.

This sequence joins TRBV19 and TRBJ1-1, with 9 bases that match TRBD1. Trimming took 6 bases from V and 4 from J; bases not matched to a gene: 9. The germline V gene has CDR1 LNHDA and CDR2 SQIVND (reference sequence). The length of the CDR3 is 15 residues. The CDR3 DNA follows: TGTGCCAGTAGCCCAACAGGGGGCAGGGGCACTGAAGCTTTCTTT. The encoded protein is CASSPTGGRGTEAFF. The full variable domain, with the rest looked up from reference TRBV19 and TRBJ1-1, is DGGITQSPKYLFRKEGQNVTLSCEQNLNHDAMYWYRQDPGQGLRLIYYSQIVNDFQKGDIAEGYSVSREKKESFPLTVTSAQKNPTAFYLCASSPTGGRGTEAFFGQGTRLTVV.

The chain combines TRBV5-5 with TRBJ1-6; TRBD1 might be the D (5 bases). The V end was cut by 4 bases, the J end by 9 bases, with 23 bases between. CDR1 is SGHKS and CDR2 is YYEKEE in the germline V gene (reference sequence). The CDR3 spans 17 residues. CDR3 protein: CASSLLPSGPLISPLHF. The DNA of the CDR3 is TGTGCCAGCAGCCTCCTACCATCGGGACCGCTTATTTCACCCCTCCACTTT.

This chain connects TRBV5-1 to TRBJ2-7; 7 bases map to TRBD1. The germline CDR1 and CDR2 sequences are SGHRS and YFSETQ. The CDR3 is 13 amino acids. V shed 6 bases and J 3 bases; nucleotides not matched to a gene: 6. The CDR3 spells CASKFGQDYEQYF. As DNA, the CDR3 is TGCGCCAGCAAATTTGGACAGGACTACGAGCAGTACTTC.

The chain links TRBV2 to TRBJ1-5; D uncertain. The CDR3 consists of 14 residues. The V end lost 7 bases, the J end lost 2 bases, and 12 bases lay between the germline ends. Germline V gene lookup returns CDR1 SNHLY and CDR2 FYNNEI. The CDR3 DNA sequence: TGTGCCAGCACCCAAGGACGGGGCAATCAGCCCCAGCATTTT. Translated, it gives CASTQGRGNQPQHF. Combining the CDR3 with reference TRBV2 and TRBJ1-5 gives the whole variable domain EPEVTQTPSHQVTQMGQEVILRCVPISNHLYFYWYRQILGQKVEFLVSFYNNEISEKSEIFDDQFSVERPDGSNFTLKIRSTKLEDSAMYFCASTQGRGNQPQHFGDGTRLSIL.

V and J are TRBV12-3 or TRBV12-4 and TRBJ1-1; tentatively, D is TRBD1 (5 bases). CDR3 size: 13 residues. Trimming left V 4 bases short and J 6 bases short, with 12 bases between. CDR3 bases: TGTGCCAGCAGTTCTTTGGGGGATGCTGAAGCTTTCTTT. Its protein is CASSSLGDAEAFF.

The chain has TRBV7-2 and TRBJ1-4; 7 bases line up with TRBD1. Per germline, CDR1 SGHTA and CDR2 FQGNSA. With V trimmed by 7 bases and J by 3 bases, 5 bases remained unmatched. The CDR3 loop spans 14 amino acids. This chain's CDR3 is CASTRGTANEKLFF. The CDR3, as DNA: TGTGCCAGCACCCGCGGGACAGCTAATGAAAAACTGTTTTTT.

As to this clone: The same CDR3 can be traced to other DNA sequences in this sample. The CDR3 loop is CASSLEGQGTDTQYF. As DNA, the CDR3 is TGCGCCAGCAGCTTGGAGGGCCAGGGCACAGATACGCAGTATTTT. V gene TRBV5-1 combines with J gene TRBJ2-3; no definite D call. Germline CDR1 and CDR2: SGHRS and YFSETQ. The V end lost 0 bases, the J end lost 1 base, and 9 bases lay between the germline ends. The CDR3 covers 15 residues.

The chain has TRBV15 and TRBJ2-6, with D possibly called TRBD1 or TRBD2 (5 bases each). V was trimmed by 0 bases and J by 2 bases, leaving 8 bases between them. Germline CDR1 reads LNHNV; CDR2 reads YYDKDF (reference sequence). There are 16 residues in the CDR3. CDR3 protein: CATSRDGGTGANVLTF. As DNA, the CDR3 is TGTGCCACCAGCAGAGATGGGGGTACTGGGGCCAACGTCCTGACTTTC.

The rearrangement joins TRBV7-3 to TRBJ2-2; D is tentatively TRBD1 or TRBD2 (5 bases each). This CDR3 contains 16 residues. CDR1 and CDR2 from the germline V gene are SGHTA and FQGTGA. V dropped 5 bases and J dropped 0 bases, with 13 bases sitting between them. DNA of the CDR3: TGTGCCAGCAGCCAGTCTAGCAGGGCGAACACCGGGGAGCTGTTTTTT. Translation gives CASSQSSRANTGELFF. Looking up the rest from reference TRBV7-3 and TRBJ2-2 gives the full variable domain: GAGVSQTPSNKVTEKGKYVELRCDPISGHTALYWYRQSLGQGPEFLIYFQGTGAADDSGLPNDRFFAVRPEGSVSTLKIQRTERGDSAVYLCASSQSSRANTGELFFGEGSRLTVL.